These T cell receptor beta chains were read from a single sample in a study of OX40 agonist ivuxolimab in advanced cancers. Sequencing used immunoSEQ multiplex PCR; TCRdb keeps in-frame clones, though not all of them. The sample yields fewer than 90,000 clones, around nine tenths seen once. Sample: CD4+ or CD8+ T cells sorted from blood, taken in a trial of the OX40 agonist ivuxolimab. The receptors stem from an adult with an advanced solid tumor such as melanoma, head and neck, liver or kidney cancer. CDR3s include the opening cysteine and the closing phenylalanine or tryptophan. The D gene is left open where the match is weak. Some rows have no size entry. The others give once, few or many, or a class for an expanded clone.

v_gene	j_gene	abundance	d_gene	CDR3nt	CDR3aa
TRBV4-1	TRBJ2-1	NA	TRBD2	TGCGCCAGCAGCCAGGAGGGCGGACTAGGGACCAGTGAGCAGTTCTTC	CASSQEGGLGTSEQFF
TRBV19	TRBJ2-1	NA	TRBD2	TGTGCCAGTAGTCTTAACGGACTAGCGGATTACAATGAGCAGTTCTTC	CASSLNGLADYNEQFF
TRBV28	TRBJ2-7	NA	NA	TGTGCCAGCAGTCACTACGAGCAGTACTTC	CASSHYEQYF
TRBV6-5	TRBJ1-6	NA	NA	TGTGCCAGCAGTTACTCGACTATCCTCAATTCACCCCTCCACTTT	CASSYSTILNSPLHF
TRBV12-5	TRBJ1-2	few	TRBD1	TGTGCTAGTGGCGACAGGGGGATCGGCTACACCTTC	CASGDRGIGYTF
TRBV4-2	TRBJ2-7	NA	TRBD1	TGTGCCAGCAGCCAAACGACAGGGGGTTACGAGCAGTACTTC	CASSQTTGGYEQYF
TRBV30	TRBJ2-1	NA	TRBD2	TGTGCCTGGAGTGGGACTAGCCGGGGTGAGCAGTTCTTC	CAWSGTSRGEQFF
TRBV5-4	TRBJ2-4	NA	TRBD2	TGTGCCAGCAGCCGACAAGGGAGGGAGGCCAAAAACATTCAGTACTTC	CASSRQGREAKNIQYF
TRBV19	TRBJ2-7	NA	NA	TGTGCCAGTAAAGCGGCCTCCACCTACGAGCAGTACTTC	CASKAASTYEQYF
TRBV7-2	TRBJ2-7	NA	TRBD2	TGTGCCAGCAGCTTAGCGACGTCTAGCGGGAGTCAGTACTTC	CASSLATSSGSQYF
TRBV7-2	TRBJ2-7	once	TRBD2	TGTGCCAGCAGCTTAGGGACGGGGGGGATCTACGAGCAGTACTTC	CASSLGTGGIYEQYF
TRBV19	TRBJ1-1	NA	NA	TGTGCCAGTAGTATTACGGGCCGTACTGAAGCTTTCTTT	CASSITGRTEAFF
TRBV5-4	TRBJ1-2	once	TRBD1	TGTGCCAGCAGCTGGGACAGGGGGCAAGATGGCTACACCTTC	CASSWDRGQDGYTF
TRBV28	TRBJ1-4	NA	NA	TGTGCCAGCAGTCCCCCTGGGGGGGGAAGGGAAAAACTGTTTTTT	CASSPPGGGREKLFF
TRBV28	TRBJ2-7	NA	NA	TGTGCCAGCAGAAAGACAGGTTTCTACGAGCAGTACTTC	CASRKTGFYEQYF
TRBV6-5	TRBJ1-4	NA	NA	TGTGCCAGCAGTTATACCGGCAGGGGTAATGAAAAACTGTTTTTT	CASSYTGRGNEKLFF
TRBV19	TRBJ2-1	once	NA	TGTGCCACCCAAGTCGGTAGATTCGGGGGCAATGAGCAGTTCTTC	CATQVGRFGGNEQFF
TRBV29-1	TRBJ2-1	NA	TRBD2	TGCAGCGTTGGCAGCGGCGGGACTAGCGGGATACAACTCTACAATGAGCAGTTCTTC	CSVGSGGTSGIQLYNEQFF
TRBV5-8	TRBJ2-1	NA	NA	TGTGCCAGCAGCTTAAACAGATACAATGAGCAGTTCTTC	CASSLNRYNEQFF
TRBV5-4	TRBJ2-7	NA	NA	TGTGCCAGCAGTTCGAGGGCGACAGCCTTAGGAGAGCAGTACTTC	CASSSRATALGEQYF
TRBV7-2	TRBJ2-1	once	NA	TGTGCCAGCAGCCTCCAGGGCCTAAATGAGCAGTTCTTC	CASSLQGLNEQFF
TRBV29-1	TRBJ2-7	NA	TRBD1	TGCAGCGTCCTGCAAACAGGGGGTTACCACGAGCAGTACTTC	CSVLQTGGYHEQYF
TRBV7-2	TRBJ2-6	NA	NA	TGTGCCAGCAGCGGACGGGACACGCGATCGAAGGGGGCCAACGTCCTGACTTTC	CASSGRDTRSKGANVLTF
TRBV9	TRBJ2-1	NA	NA	TGTGCCAGCAGCGTAGGTCCCTTAACTGAGCAGTTCTTC	CASSVGPLTEQFF
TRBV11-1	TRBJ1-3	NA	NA	TGTGCCAGCAGCTTGGACATCCCAGGAAACACCATATATTTT	CASSLDIPGNTIYF
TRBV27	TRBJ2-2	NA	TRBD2	TGTGCCTCCGGACTAGCGTACACCGGGGAGCTGTTTTTT	CASGLAYTGELFF
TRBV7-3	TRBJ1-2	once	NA	TGTGCCAGCAGCTGGGGCTCAGGGGCCCTTGGCTACACCTTC	CASSWGSGALGYTF
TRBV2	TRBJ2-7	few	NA	TGTGCCAGCAGTTACACAGGGTACGAGCAGTACTTC	CASSYTGYEQYF
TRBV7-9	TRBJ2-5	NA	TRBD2	TGTGCCAGCAGCTTGCGGGGGGCAGAGACCCAGTACTTC	CASSLRGAETQYF
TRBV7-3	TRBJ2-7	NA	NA	TGTGCCAGCAGCTTAACTTTAGATTCCTACGAGCAGTACTTC	CASSLTLDSYEQYF
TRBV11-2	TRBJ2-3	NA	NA	TGTGCCAGCAGCTTAGTGGGGGGCTCCACAGATACGCAGTATTTT	CASSLVGGSTDTQYF
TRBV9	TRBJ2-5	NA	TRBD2	TGTGCCAGCAGCGGATTAGCGGGAGGGGAAGTTGTAGGGACCCAGTACTTC	CASSGLAGGEVVGTQYF
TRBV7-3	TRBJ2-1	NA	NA	TGTGCCAGCAGCACAGGGACCGACAATGAGCAGTTCTTC	CASSTGTDNEQFF
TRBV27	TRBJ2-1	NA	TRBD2	TGTGCCAGCAGTTTATCGCTAGGACTAGCGAATGAGCAGTTCTTC	CASSLSLGLANEQFF
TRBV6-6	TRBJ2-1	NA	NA	TGTGCCAGCAGTTACTCGGTCCGTGGCTACAATGAGCAGTTCTTC	CASSYSVRGYNEQFF
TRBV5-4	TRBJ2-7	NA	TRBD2	TGTGCCAGCAGCTCTCCCTATCTCGGGAGGTACGAGCAGTACTTC	CASSSPYLGRYEQYF
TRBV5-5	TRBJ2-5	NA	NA	TGTGCCAGCACTTACAGGGAGGTAGAGACCCAGTACTTC	CASTYREVETQYF
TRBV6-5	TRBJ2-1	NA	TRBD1	TGTGCCAGCAGTTATGACAGGGGGGGTTACAATGAGCAGTTCTTC	CASSYDRGGYNEQFF
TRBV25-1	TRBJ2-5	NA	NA	TGTGCCAGCAGTTCCCCGGGGGTGCAAGAGACCCAGTACTTC	CASSSPGVQETQYF
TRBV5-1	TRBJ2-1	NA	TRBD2	TGCGCCAGCAGCTTGGGGGCCCTTTGGAGCGGGAGGGTAACCGGGTCCTACAATGAGCAGTTCTTC	CASSLGALWSGRVTGSYNEQFF
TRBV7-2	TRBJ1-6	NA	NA	TGTGCCAGCAGCTTAGCCGTCTTAGGCCGACCGGGTTCACCCCTCCACTTT	CASSLAVLGRPGSPLHF
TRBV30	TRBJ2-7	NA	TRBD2	TGTGCCTGGAGTCTCCCGAGCGGGAGGGCTTGGGAGCAGTACTTC	CAWSLPSGRAWEQYF
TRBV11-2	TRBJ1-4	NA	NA	TGTGCCAGCAGCTTAGATCCAGGGGCGGATGAAAAACTGTTTTTT	CASSLDPGADEKLFF
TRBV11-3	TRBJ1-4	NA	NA	TGTGCCAGCAGCTTCAGGCGAAATGAAAAACTGTTTTTT	CASSFRRNEKLFF
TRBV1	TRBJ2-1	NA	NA	TGCACCAGCCCCCAATTAGGGCCGAGGTCGGCAAATGAGCAGTTCTTC	CTSPQLGPRSANEQFF
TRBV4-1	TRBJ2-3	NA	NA	TGCGCCAGCAGCCGGGGGCAATCCCCTTCAGCCGATACGCAGTATTTT	CASSRGQSPSADTQYF
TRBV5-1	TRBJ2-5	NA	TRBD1	TGCGCCAGCAGCCAGGGACAGGTGGAAGGGACCCAGTACTTC	CASSQGQVEGTQYF
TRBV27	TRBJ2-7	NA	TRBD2	TGTGCCAGCACCTTCCCGGGCGGGAGGGCCCACGAGCAGTACTTC	CASTFPGGRAHEQYF
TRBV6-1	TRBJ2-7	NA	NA	TGTGCCAGCAGTGACCACTACGAGCAGTACTTC	CASSDHYEQYF
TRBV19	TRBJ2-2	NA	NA	TGTGCCAGTAGTTTTGGGACCCAAGTCACCGGGGAGCTGTTTTTT	CASSFGTQVTGELFF
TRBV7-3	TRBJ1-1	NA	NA	TGTGCCAGCAGCATATATATGAACACTGAAGCTTTCTTT	CASSIYMNTEAFF
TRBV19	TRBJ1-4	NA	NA	TGTGCCAGTAGTATGGACGGGGCTGGTGAAAAACTGTTTTTT	CASSMDGAGEKLFF
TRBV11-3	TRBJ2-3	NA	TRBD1	TGTGCCAGCAGCTCTCGCACGGACAGGGCAGATACGCAGTATTTT	CASSSRTDRADTQYF
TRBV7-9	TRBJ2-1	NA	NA	TGTGCCAGCAGCTTAGTGGGGCCGCGGGAGCAGTTCTTC	CASSLVGPREQFF
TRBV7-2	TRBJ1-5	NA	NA	TGTGCCAGCAGCCGTACTTACAGGGAGGATCAGCCCCAGCATTTT	CASSRTYREDQPQHF
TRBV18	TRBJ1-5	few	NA	TGTGCCAGCTCCCCCGGCAATCAGCCCCAGCATTTT	CASSPGNQPQHF